This TCR beta chain was observed in a study of OX40 agonist ivuxolimab in advanced cancers. Some clones are missing from TCRdb's copy, which holds only in-frame ones; the method was immunoSEQ multiplex PCR. The sample shows 70,000 to 85,000 clones, around 94% of them seen only once. V lost 2 bases and J lost 5, with 9 bases in between. The CDR3 spans 12 residues. Germline CDR1 is SQVTM and CDR2 is ANQGSEA. The rearrangement links TRBV29-1 to TRBJ1-2; D perhaps matches TRBD1 (5 bases). The specimen comprised CD4+ or CD8+ T cells sorted from blood, sampled in a trial of the OX40 agonist ivuxolimab. The sequence was collected from an adult with an advanced solid tumor such as melanoma, head and neck, liver or kidney cancer. The CDR3 DNA reads TGCAGCGTTGAACAGGGTGATTATGGCTACACCTTC. Protein sequence: CSVEQGDYGYTF.